Below, 20 T cell receptor beta chains from the same sample are listed, as sequenced in a study of T cell responses to AZD1222 COVID-19 vaccine. Profiled with immunoSEQ multiplex PCR; TCRdb holds only in-frame clones, not every one. Here the sample spans under 110,000 clones, about nine tenths being singletons. This specimen was peripheral blood, taken on day 0 of AZD1222 vaccination. The receptors were sampled from an adult in good health.

The J gene is TRBJ2-3, the V gene TRBV30, with 14 nucleotides matching TRBD2. Unmatched junction bases numbered 8, after V lost 8 bases and J lost 4 bases. Germline loops: CDR1 GTSNPN, CDR2 SVGIG (reference sequence). The CDR3 extends over 15 amino acids. The chain's CDR3 is CARSTSGGVADTQYF. CDR3 DNA sequence: TGTGCCCGCTCGACTAGCGGGGGGGTGGCAGATACGCAGTATTTT.

V and J are TRBV4-1 and TRBJ2-3; TRBD2 matches at 7 bases. Germline V CDR1 and CDR2: MGHRA, YSYEKL. J gave up 6 bases and V 0 bases, and 3 bases lay outside the gene matches. This CDR3 spans 14 amino acids. CDR3 protein: CASSQDGRGDTQYF. Written as DNA, the CDR3 is TGCGCCAGCAGCCAAGATGGGCGGGGGGATACGCAGTATTTT.

This clone has a single count. The chain couples TRBV4-2 to TRBJ1-2; D is perhaps TRBD1 (5 bases). Germline loops: CDR1 LGHNA, CDR2 YNFKEQ. This CDR3 spans 14 amino acids. V was trimmed by 0 bases and J by 7 bases, leaving 12 bases between them. The CDR3 DNA reads as TGTGCCAGCAGCCAAGAGCAGGGTCTTGGTGGCTACACCTTC. Translating gives CASSQEQGLGGYTF.

The chain combines TRBV19 with TRBJ1-5; 9 positions match TRBD1. The J segment lost 6 bases and the V segment lost 6 bases, leaving 9 bases of the junction unmatched. CDR1 LNHDA and CDR2 SQIVND come from the germline V gene (reference sequence). The CDR3 totals 15 residues. The CDR3 sequence: CASSPGQGEGQPQHF. CDR3 DNA: TGTGCCAGTAGCCCGGGACAGGGAGAGGGTCAGCCCCAGCATTTT.

The chain has TRBV6-1 and TRBJ2-3; D is possibly TRBD1 (6 bases). Trimming took 2 bases from V and 2 from J, leaving 11 bases between them. CDR1 is MNHNS and CDR2 is SASEGT in the germline V gene. The CDR3 length is 15 residues. The chain's CDR3 is CASSERSGDTDTQYF. CDR3 DNA: TGTGCCAGCAGTGAAAGATCAGGGGACACAGATACGCAGTATTTT.

The gene calls are TRBV6-2 or TRBV6-3 and TRBJ1-5; D not certain. Germline values: CDR1 MNHEY, CDR2 SVGEGT. The CDR3 spans 14 residues. V was trimmed by 2 bases and J by 9 bases, leaving 14 bases between them. The CDR3 bases are TGTGCCAGCAGTTACCTGTCGGGGAGACGGCCCCAGCATTTT. This translates into CASSYLSGRRPQHF.

The chain has TRBV13 and TRBJ1-6, with D tentatively TRBD1 (6 bases). The CDR3 covers 16 residues. V was pared by 4 bases and J by 1 base, with 11 bases between. Germline-derived CDR1 and CDR2 are PRHDT and FYEKMQ (reference sequence). The chain's CDR3 is CASSYGGRSYNSPLHF. DNA for the CDR3: TGTGCCAGCAGCTACGGGGGGCGATCCTATAATTCACCCCTCCACTTT.

This chain uses TRBV29-1 with TRBJ1-3; 12 bases are shared with TRBD1. This CDR3 contains 16 residues. Germline trimming cut 1 base from V and 1 base from J; bases unmatched to any gene: 2. The germline CDR1 and CDR2 sequences are SQVTM and ANQGSEA. CDR3 coding DNA: TGCAGCGTTGAAGTGGGACAGGGGGCTTCTGGAAACACCATATATTTT. Its protein is CSVEVGQGASGNTIYF.

The genes are TRBV2 and TRBJ2-2, with 11 nucleotides matching TRBD2. Germline CDR1 and CDR2: SNHLY and FYNNEI. Unmatched junction bases numbered 9, after V lost 1 base and J lost 17 bases. CDR3 length: 14 residues. Here the CDR3 reads CASSEETSGGGDFF. CDR3 nucleotides: TGTGCCAGCAGTGAAGAAACTAGCGGGGGCGGGGACTTTTTT.

The genes are TRBV4-2 and TRBJ2-3; 9 nucleotides match TRBD2. From germline, CDR1 is LGHNA and CDR2 YNFKEQ. The CDR3 runs 17 residues. The V gene end was trimmed by 4 bases and the J gene end by 5 bases; junction bases not matched to a gene: 13. The CDR3 nucleotides are TGTGCCAGCAGCCGAACCCTCTCGCGGGGGGGCGGAGATACGCAGTATTTT. The encoded protein is CASSRTLSRGGGDTQYF.

This chain uses TRBV10-3 with TRBJ2-7; possibly TRBD2 for D (5 bases). The CDR3 consists of 14 residues. V lost 3 bases and J lost 1, with 10 bases in between. Germline V lookup: CDR1 ENHRY, CDR2 SYGVKD. DNA of the CDR3: TGTGCCATCAGTGAAGGGCGGACTTCCTACGAGCAGTACTTC. Its translation is CAISEGRTSYEQYF.

The chain couples TRBV11-1 to TRBJ2-3, with D unresolved. In germline, CDR1 is SGHAT, CDR2 FQDESV (reference sequence). With 6 bases removed from V and 2 bases from J, the gap between germline ends came to 15 bases. The CDR3 contains 15 residues. CDR3 amino acids: CASRYRVSLTDTQYF. The CDR3 bases are TGTGCCAGCAGATATCGGGTCTCTCTCACAGATACGCAGTATTTT.

The rearrangement links TRBV3-1 (or the pseudogene TRBV3-2) to TRBJ1-1, with D perhaps matching TRBD1 (5 bases). The germline CDR1 and CDR2 sequences are LGHDT and YNNKEL (reference sequence). With 1 base removed from V and 1 base from J, the gap between germline ends came to 7 bases. This CDR3 spans 14 amino acids. The CDR3 loop reads CASSQVGGNTEAFF. As DNA, the CDR3 is TGTGCCAGCAGCCAAGTCGGGGGGAACACTGAAGCTTTCTTT.

V gene TRBV5-1 combines with J gene TRBJ1-2; D gene unclear. The V gene's germline CDR1 is SGHRS and CDR2 YFSETQ. Between the trimmed V and J ends, which lost 1 base and 3 bases, there was a span of 16 bases. The CDR3 is 16 amino acids. DNA for the CDR3: TGCGCCAGCAGCTTGACCGCTAGCGCGGAAGACTATGGCTACACCTTC. Its translation is CASSLTASAEDYGYTF.

CDR3 DNA sequence: TGTGCCAGCAGCCATCCTACGGGGGCCGCTTACAATGAGCAGTTCTTC. Encoded protein: CASSHPTGAAYNEQFF. V usage is TRBV27 and J usage is TRBJ2-1; D possibly uses TRBD1 or TRBD2 (6 bases each). Per germline, CDR1 MNHEY and CDR2 SMNVEV (reference sequence). Trimming shortened V by 6 bases and J by 4 bases, and 19 bases separated the two germline ends. The CDR3 length is 16 residues.

The rearrangement joins TRBV2 to TRBJ2-2; D uncertain. This CDR3 has 14 amino acids. With 7 bases removed from V and 13 bases from J, the gap between germline ends came to 22 bases. CDR1 SNHLY and CDR2 FYNNEI come from the germline V gene. CDR3 DNA sequence: TGTGCCAGCACTGCCGGGTCTTCAACGCGCGGGCTGTTTTTT. It encodes CASTAGSSTRGLFF.

The table lists this clone with a count of one. The rearrangement links TRBV19 to TRBJ2-3; D remains unclear. Germline lookup yields CDR1 LNHDA and CDR2 SQIVND (reference sequence). This CDR3 has 13 amino acids. V was pared by 0 bases and J by 5 bases, with 6 bases between. CDR3 nucleotides: TGTGCCAGTAGTATAGACCCGGTAGATACGCAGTATTTT. Its protein product is CASSIDPVDTQYF.

The chain couples TRBV5-4 to TRBJ2-5; D possibly corresponds to TRBD2 (7 bases). This CDR3 contains 15 residues. Germline loops: CDR1 SGHNT, CDR2 YYREEE (reference sequence). V shed 0 bases and J shed 4 bases, with 13 bases lying between them. The CDR3 DNA sequence: TGTGCCAGCAGCTTGGGTGGGGGGGCAGCAGAGACCCAGTACTTC. Translating gives CASSLGGGAAETQYF.

The chain uses TRBV7-9 and TRBJ2-1; D is uncertain. This CDR3 is built from 15 residues. Germline assignment: CDR1 SEHNR and CDR2 FQNEAQ (reference sequence). Trimming removed 0 bases at V and 5 bases at J, with 11 bases between. The CDR3 protein is CASSLASITHNEQFF. In DNA form, the CDR3 reads TGTGCCAGCAGCTTAGCTAGTATTACCCACAATGAGCAGTTCTTC. The full variable domain, with the rest looked up from reference TRBV7-9 and TRBJ2-1, is DTGVSQNPRHKITKRGQNVTFRCDPISEHNRLYWYRQTLGQGPEFLTYFQNEAQLEKSRLLSDRFSAERPKGSFSTLEIQRTEQGDSAMYLCASSLASITHNEQFFGPGTRLTVL.

The chain carries TRBV7-2 and TRBJ2-2, with D maybe TRBD1 (5 bases). V dropped 5 bases and J dropped 2 bases, with 9 bases sitting between them. This CDR3 is built from 14 residues. Germline V gene sequence: CDR1 SGHTA, CDR2 FQGNSA. The CDR3 nucleotides read TGTGCCAGCAGCCCGCAGGGAAACACCGGGGAGCTGTTTTTT. It codes for CASSPQGNTGELFF.